This TCR beta chain was profiled in a study of blood T cell repertoires in COVID-19. For the study at large: Acute-phase and convalescent COVID-19 samples originated in the United States, Italy and Spain. Nucleic acid was either cDNA or gDNA, and it came from T cells, B-cell-depleted T cells, or PBMCs.

Per the study methods: Counts of nucleated cells, estimated from reference gene primer amplification, were obtained. Sequenced by immunoSEQ multiplex PCR; TCRdb stores in-frame clones only, minus some. The V and J calls and clone size are taken from that table; D and trimming were inferred from the DNA. The sample lists some 100,000 clones; more than 85% were seen once. V lost 1 base, J lost 3 bases, and 2 bases stayed unmatched. Germline-derived CDR1 and CDR2 are SGHTA and FQGNSA. The CDR3 totals 15 residues. Sequencing input: peripheral blood. This chain uses TRBV7-2 with TRBJ2-7; 11 bases agree with TRBD1. The receptor was derived from a man aged 50 or older with active COVID-19. CDR3 loop: CASSLVGQGDYEQYF. CDR3 DNA: TGTGCCAGCAGCTTAGTGGGACAGGGGGACTACGAGCAGTACTTC.